This paragraph covers one TCR beta chain sequence. Sequencing of TCR beta, carried out with a high-throughput approach, was applied to CD8+ and CD4+ T cells from the blood. FACS enriched CD8+ TEMRA cells, while bulk CD8+ and CD4+ were negatively isolated. This specimen belongs to a study of CD8 T cells in Susac syndrome. This CDR3 comprises 16 residues. CDR1 MNHEY and CDR2 SVGAGI come from the germline V gene. Trimming took off 0 bases at V and 3 bases at J, with 12 bases between the two ends. Reverse transcription of 0.5 to 1 ug RNA was carried out with random hexamers. The amplification used immunoSEQ multiplex PCR on TCR beta CDR3; it spanned 54 Vbeta and 13 Jbeta. One entry per CDR3 protein, called by TCRdb with MiXCR from the immunoSEQ multiplex PCR reads. The sample lists around 70,000 distinct CDR3 sequences, about 94% seen once, with less than 0.65% in the top ten.

The receptor's source is a human donor with multiple sclerosis. The material sequenced was CD8+ T cells from PBMCs. The V call is TRBV6-5, the J call TRBJ2-1; a weak D match, TRBD2 (5 bases). The CDR3: CASSYSEESFYNEQFF. The CDR3 region has the DNA TGTGCCAGCAGTTACTCGGAGGAAAGCTTCTACAATGAGCAGTTCTTC.